This is a list of T cell receptor beta chains from one sample in a study of blood T cell repertoires in COVID-19. Using immunoSEQ multiplex PCR, the repertoire was profiled, and TCRdb retains in-frame clones only, with some absent. The table shows 150,000 to 200,000 clones, with approximately 83% occurring only once. Input material: PBMCs or T cells enriched from blood (not recorded which). These receptors came from a woman aged 55-75 years who had recovered from COVID-19. Both conserved end residues are part of each CDR3. D genes are given only for firm matches. The size of a clone is reported for some rows only, either as once, few or many, or as a class for expanded clones.

V gene: TRBV4-1; J gene: TRBJ1-6; clone size: NA; D gene: NA; CDR3 DNA: TGCGCCAGCAGCCAACAGAGACCTGGGGGCAATTCACCCCTCCACTTT; CDR3 protein: CASSQQRPGGNSPLHF
V gene: TRBV20-1; J gene: TRBJ1-5; clone size: NA; D gene: NA; CDR3 DNA: TGCAGTGCTAGTACCCTAAATCAGCCCCAGCATTTT; CDR3 protein: CSASTLNQPQHF
V gene: TRBV5-1; J gene: TRBJ2-7; clone size: NA; D gene: NA; CDR3 DNA: TGCGCCAGCAGCCCTGCACCCGGCGGGGACCCCTACGAGCAGTACTTC; CDR3 protein: CASSPAPGGDPYEQYF
V gene: TRBV28; J gene: TRBJ1-3; clone size: NA; D gene: NA; CDR3 DNA: TGTGCCAGCAGTTTATGGCGGGACACCATATATTTT; CDR3 protein: CASSLWRDTIYF
V gene: TRBV5-1; J gene: TRBJ1-2; clone size: NA; D gene: TRBD1; CDR3 DNA: TGCGCCAGCAGCTTGGAAGGGACAGGGGGAAGAGACGGCTACACCTTC; CDR3 protein: CASSLEGTGGRDGYTF
V gene: TRBV6-6; J gene: TRBJ1-2; clone size: NA; D gene: TRBD1; CDR3 DNA: TGTGCCAGCAGTCCACCGGACAGGGTGGATGGCTACACCTTC; CDR3 protein: CASSPPDRVDGYTF
V gene: TRBV9; J gene: TRBJ2-2; clone size: NA; D gene: TRBD2; CDR3 DNA: TGTGCCAGCAGCGTAGCTAGCGGCACGAACAGCGGGGAGCTGTTTTTT; CDR3 protein: CASSVASGTNSGELFF
V gene: TRBV6-5; J gene: TRBJ1-6; clone size: once; D gene: TRBD1; CDR3 DNA: TGTGCCAGCAGTTCCCACGGGACAGGGGGCGCAGGCGTCCACTTT; CDR3 protein: CASSSHGTGGAGVHF
V gene: TRBV18; J gene: TRBJ1-1; clone size: NA; D gene: NA; CDR3 DNA: TGTGCCAGCTCACCATTAGAAGGGGTTTATGGTTTCGACACTGAAGCTTTCTTT; CDR3 protein: CASSPLEGVYGFDTEAFF
V gene: TRBV28; J gene: TRBJ2-1; clone size: NA; D gene: TRBD1; CDR3 DNA: TGTGCCAGCAGTTTGTTTGGACAGGGAGGTGACAATGAGCAGTTCTTC; CDR3 protein: CASSLFGQGGDNEQFF
V gene: TRBV5-1; J gene: TRBJ1-1; clone size: NA; D gene: TRBD1; CDR3 DNA: TGCGCCAGCAGCTGGACAGGGCACACTGAAGCTTTCTTT; CDR3 protein: CASSWTGHTEAFF
V gene: TRBV7-8; J gene: TRBJ2-4; clone size: once; D gene: TRBD1; CDR3 DNA: TGTGCCAGCAGCAAGGGACAGTTCCCCGGCTTAGCCAAAAACATTCAGTACTTC; CDR3 protein: CASSKGQFPGLAKNIQYF
V gene: TRBV18; J gene: TRBJ1-3; clone size: once; D gene: NA; CDR3 DNA: TGTGCCAGCTCACCACTCCCTCGAGTAGCGGCGGGAAACACCATATATTTT; CDR3 protein: CASSPLPRVAAGNTIYF
V gene: TRBV4-1; J gene: TRBJ1-2; clone size: NA; D gene: NA; CDR3 DNA: TGCGCCAGCAGCCAAGAGAGTTGGTATGGCTACACCTTC; CDR3 protein: CASSQESWYGYTF
V gene: TRBV5-1; J gene: TRBJ1-2; clone size: NA; D gene: NA; CDR3 DNA: TGCGCCAGCAGCTTGACAGCTGAGAACTATGGCTACACCTTC; CDR3 protein: CASSLTAENYGYTF
V gene: TRBV5-8; J gene: TRBJ1-1; clone size: NA; D gene: NA; CDR3 DNA: TGTGCCAGTTTTTATCTTTTAACGGGATTGGGCACTGAAGCTTTCTTT; CDR3 protein: CASFYLLTGLGTEAFF
V gene: TRBV21-1; J gene: TRBJ2-7; clone size: NA; D gene: NA; CDR3 DNA: TGTGCCAGCAGCAAAGGGACAGGGAACTCCCCCGAGCAGTACTTC; CDR3 protein: CASSKGTGNSPEQYF
V gene: TRBV11-3; J gene: TRBJ2-3; clone size: NA; D gene: NA; CDR3 DNA: TGTGCCAGCAGTCCTCCAGGGGCAGATACGCAGTATTTT; CDR3 protein: CASSPPGADTQYF
V gene: TRBV19; J gene: TRBJ2-1; clone size: NA; D gene: NA; CDR3 DNA: TGTGCCAGTAGTATCGTGCCGAGCTCCTACAATGAGCAGTTCTTC; CDR3 protein: CASSIVPSSYNEQFF
V gene: TRBV4-1; J gene: TRBJ2-1; clone size: NA; D gene: NA; CDR3 DNA: TGCGCCAGCAGCCAGAGCGGGTCCTCCTACAATGAGCAGTTCTTC; CDR3 protein: CASSQSGSSYNEQFF
V gene: TRBV18; J gene: TRBJ1-1; clone size: NA; D gene: TRBD1; CDR3 DNA: TGTGCCAGCTCACCACTGGACAGGGGGCAAACTGAAGCTTTCTTT; CDR3 protein: CASSPLDRGQTEAFF
V gene: TRBV30; J gene: TRBJ2-4; clone size: NA; D gene: TRBD2; CDR3 DNA: TGTGCCTGGAGTTCAAGCGCGGGGGGCCTTATTCAGTACTTC; CDR3 protein: CAWSSSAGGLIQYF
V gene: TRBV29-1; J gene: TRBJ1-1; clone size: NA; D gene: NA; CDR3 DNA: TGCAGCGTTGAACGTCGGGGGGTGAACACTGAAGCTTTCTTT; CDR3 protein: CSVERRGVNTEAFF
V gene: TRBV28; J gene: TRBJ1-1; clone size: NA; D gene: TRBD1; CDR3 DNA: TGTGCCAGCAGTCCACCGACAGGGATCACTGAAGCTTTCTTT; CDR3 protein: CASSPPTGITEAFF
V gene: TRBV4-1; J gene: TRBJ2-3; clone size: NA; D gene: TRBD2; CDR3 DNA: TGCGCCAGCAGCCAAACCGGGCCTCTGGGACTAGCGTACACAGATACGCAGTATTTT; CDR3 protein: CASSQTGPLGLAYTDTQYF
V gene: TRBV5-1; J gene: TRBJ1-5; clone size: NA; D gene: NA; CDR3 DNA: TGCGCCAGCAGCTTGTTCGCGGGTCAGCCCCAGCATTTT; CDR3 protein: CASSLFAGQPQHF
V gene: TRBV5-1; J gene: TRBJ1-4; clone size: NA; D gene: TRBD1; CDR3 DNA: TGCGCCAGCAGGGGACAGAGCAGAAATGAAAAACTGTTTTTT; CDR3 protein: CASRGQSRNEKLFF
V gene: TRBV11-2; J gene: TRBJ1-4; clone size: few; D gene: NA; CDR3 DNA: TGTGCCAGCAGCCTCACCAGGGGCCGAACGGATGAAAAACTGTTTTTT; CDR3 protein: CASSLTRGRTDEKLFF
V gene: TRBV5-1; J gene: TRBJ1-2; clone size: NA; D gene: TRBD1; CDR3 DNA: TGCGCCAGCATGAGGGACAGCTTTAACTATGGCTACACCTTC; CDR3 protein: CASMRDSFNYGYTF
V gene: TRBV18; J gene: TRBJ1-1; clone size: NA; D gene: NA; CDR3 DNA: TGTGCCAGCTCACAACAGGCAAACACTGAAGCTTTCTTT; CDR3 protein: CASSQQANTEAFF
V gene: TRBV5-1; J gene: TRBJ1-1; clone size: once; D gene: NA; CDR3 DNA: TGCGCCAGCAGCCCCGACATTGGGACTGAAGCTTTCTTT; CDR3 protein: CASSPDIGTEAFF
V gene: TRBV25-1; J gene: TRBJ1-2; clone size: NA; D gene: TRBD1; CDR3 DNA: TGTGCCAGCAGTTTAGGAGGACAGGGTGGAGGCTACACCTTC; CDR3 protein: CASSLGGQGGGYTF
V gene: TRBV2; J gene: TRBJ1-4; clone size: NA; D gene: NA; CDR3 DNA: TGTGCCAGCAGCGTTCGCAGGGGAGATGAAAAACTGTTTTTT; CDR3 protein: CASSVRRGDEKLFF
V gene: TRBV4-2; J gene: TRBJ2-3; clone size: NA; D gene: NA; CDR3 DNA: TGTGCCTCCGGGAGTACCACAGATACGCAGTATTTT; CDR3 protein: CASGSTTDTQYF
V gene: TRBV29-1; J gene: TRBJ1-1; clone size: NA; D gene: TRBD1; CDR3 DNA: TGCAGCGCCACAGGGACAGCGAACACTGAAGCTTTCTTT; CDR3 protein: CSATGTANTEAFF
V gene: TRBV3-1/TRBV3-2; J gene: TRBJ2-1; clone size: NA; D gene: TRBD2; CDR3 DNA: TGTGCCAGCAGCCAAGCTAGCGGGACCTACAATGAGCAGTTCTTC; CDR3 protein: CASSQASGTYNEQFF
V gene: TRBV15; J gene: TRBJ2-5; clone size: NA; D gene: NA; CDR3 DNA: TGTGCCACCAGCAGAGATTTTGGGCCAGGGGAAGGAGAGACCCAGTACTTC; CDR3 protein: CATSRDFGPGEGETQYF
V gene: TRBV5-1; J gene: TRBJ2-2; clone size: NA; D gene: NA; CDR3 DNA: TGCGCCAGCAAGGTAGAGGGCCATAGCACCGGGGAGCTGTTTTTT; CDR3 protein: CASKVEGHSTGELFF
V gene: TRBV2; J gene: TRBJ2-3; clone size: NA; D gene: NA; CDR3 DNA: TGTGCCAGCACATTGGACTTCCCAGATACGCAGTATTTT; CDR3 protein: CASTLDFPDTQYF
V gene: TRBV5-1; J gene: TRBJ1-1; clone size: NA; D gene: NA; CDR3 DNA: TGCGCCAGCAGCTTGATAGGGCAGGGATCTCCTGAAGCTTTCTTT; CDR3 protein: CASSLIGQGSPEAFF
V gene: TRBV5-1; J gene: TRBJ2-7; clone size: NA; D gene: NA; CDR3 DNA: TGCGCCAGCGCGGGGTCTCCGGGCTCCTACGAGCAGTACTTC; CDR3 protein: CASAGSPGSYEQYF
V gene: TRBV18; J gene: TRBJ1-4; clone size: NA; D gene: NA; CDR3 DNA: TGTGCCAGCTCACAGGGACTAAACAATGAAAAACTGTTTTTT; CDR3 protein: CASSQGLNNEKLFF
V gene: TRBV6-1; J gene: TRBJ1-2; clone size: NA; D gene: NA; CDR3 DNA: TGTGCCAGCAGTGAAATGTCACAGGGTTATGGCTACACCTTC; CDR3 protein: CASSEMSQGYGYTF
V gene: TRBV30; J gene: TRBJ1-6; clone size: NA; D gene: NA; CDR3 DNA: TGTGCCTGGAGCCACGAGGGTTCACCCCTCCACTTT; CDR3 protein: CAWSHEGSPLHF
V gene: TRBV6-5; J gene: TRBJ2-2; clone size: NA; D gene: NA; CDR3 DNA: TGTGCCAGCAGGAGAGACTCGACCACCGGGGAGCTGTTTTTT; CDR3 protein: CASRRDSTTGELFF
V gene: TRBV3-1/TRBV3-2; J gene: TRBJ1-2; clone size: NA; D gene: NA; CDR3 DNA: TGTGCCAGCAGCCCAGGACACAACTATGGCTACACCTTC; CDR3 protein: CASSPGHNYGYTF